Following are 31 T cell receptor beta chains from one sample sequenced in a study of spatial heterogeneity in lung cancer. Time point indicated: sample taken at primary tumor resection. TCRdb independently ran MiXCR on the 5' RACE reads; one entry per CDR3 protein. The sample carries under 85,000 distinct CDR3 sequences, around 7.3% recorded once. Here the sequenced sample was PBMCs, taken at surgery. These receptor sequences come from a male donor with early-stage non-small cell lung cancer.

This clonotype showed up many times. CDR3 nucleotides: TGCAGTACAGGTCCCGGGACAGGTATCGAGCAGTACTTC. Its translation: CSTGPGTGIEQYF. The gene calls are TRBV20-1 and TRBJ2-7; 8 bases match TRBD1. Per germline, CDR1 DFQATT and CDR2 SNEGSKA (reference sequence). The CDR3 has 13 amino acids. The junction had 12 bases not matched to a gene; V was cut back by 8 bases and J by 6 bases.

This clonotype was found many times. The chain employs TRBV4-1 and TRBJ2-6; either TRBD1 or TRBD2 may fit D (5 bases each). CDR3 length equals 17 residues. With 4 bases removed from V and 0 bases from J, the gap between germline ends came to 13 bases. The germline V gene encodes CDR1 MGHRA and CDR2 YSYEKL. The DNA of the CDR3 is TGCGCCAGCAGCCGTACGGGACCCCCCTCTGGGGCCAACGTCCTGACTTTC. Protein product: CASSRTGPPSGANVLTF.

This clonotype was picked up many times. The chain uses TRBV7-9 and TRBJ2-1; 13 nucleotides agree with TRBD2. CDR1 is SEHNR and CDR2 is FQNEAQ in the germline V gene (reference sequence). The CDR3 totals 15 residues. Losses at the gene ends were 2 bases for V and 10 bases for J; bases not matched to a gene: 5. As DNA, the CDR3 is TGTGCCAGCAGCTTAACTAGCGGGAGGGCCAGCGAGCAGTTCTTC. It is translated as CASSLTSGRASEQFF.

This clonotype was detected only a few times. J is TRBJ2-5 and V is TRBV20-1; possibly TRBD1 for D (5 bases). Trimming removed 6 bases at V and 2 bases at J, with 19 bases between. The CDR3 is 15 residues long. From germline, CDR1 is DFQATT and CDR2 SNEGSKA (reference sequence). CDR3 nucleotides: TGCAGTGCAATAACAGGCACAGATTTACAAGAGACCCAGTACTTC. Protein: CSAITGTDLQETQYF.

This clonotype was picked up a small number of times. CDR3 residues: CASRPPNYGYTF. CDR3 nucleotides: TGTGCCAGTAGACCCCCTAACTATGGCTACACCTTC. The rearrangement uses TRBV19 and TRBJ1-2; D is undetermined. V lost 6 bases and J lost 0, with 5 bases in between. Germline CDR1 reads LNHDA; CDR2 reads SQIVND (reference sequence). CDR3 length: 12 residues.

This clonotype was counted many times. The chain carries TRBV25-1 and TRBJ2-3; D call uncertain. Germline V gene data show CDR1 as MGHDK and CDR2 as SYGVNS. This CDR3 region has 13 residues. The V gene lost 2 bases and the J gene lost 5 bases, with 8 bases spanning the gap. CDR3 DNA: TGTGCCAGCAGTGAAGGAGTCGGAGATACGCAGTATTTT. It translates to CASSEGVGDTQYF.

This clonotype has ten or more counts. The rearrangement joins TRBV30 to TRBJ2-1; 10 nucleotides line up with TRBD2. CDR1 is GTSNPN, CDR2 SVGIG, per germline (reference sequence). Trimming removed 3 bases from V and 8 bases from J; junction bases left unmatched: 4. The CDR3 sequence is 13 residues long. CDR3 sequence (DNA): TGTGCCTGGAGCGAGCGGGAGGGCCATGAGCAGTTCTTC. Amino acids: CAWSEREGHEQFF.

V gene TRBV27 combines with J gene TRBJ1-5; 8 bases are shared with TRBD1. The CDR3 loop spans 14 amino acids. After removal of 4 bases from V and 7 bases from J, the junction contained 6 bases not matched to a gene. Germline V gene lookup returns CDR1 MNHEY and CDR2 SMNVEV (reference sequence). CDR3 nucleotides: TGTGCCAGCAGTTATCAGGGGGCTGGGCAGCCCCAGCATTTT. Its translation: CASSYQGAGQPQHF.

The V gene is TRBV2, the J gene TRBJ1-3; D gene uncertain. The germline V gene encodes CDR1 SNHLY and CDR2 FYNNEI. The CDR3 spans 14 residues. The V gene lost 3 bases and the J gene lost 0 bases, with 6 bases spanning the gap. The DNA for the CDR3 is TGTGCCAGCAGTGAGGGGTTCTCTGGAAACACCATATATTTT. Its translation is CASSEGFSGNTIYF.

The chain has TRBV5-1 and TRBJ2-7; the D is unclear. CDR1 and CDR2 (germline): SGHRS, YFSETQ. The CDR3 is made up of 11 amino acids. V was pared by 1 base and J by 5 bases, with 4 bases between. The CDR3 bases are TGCGCCAGCAGCTTGAAAAACGAGCAGTACTTC. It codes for CASSLKNEQYF.

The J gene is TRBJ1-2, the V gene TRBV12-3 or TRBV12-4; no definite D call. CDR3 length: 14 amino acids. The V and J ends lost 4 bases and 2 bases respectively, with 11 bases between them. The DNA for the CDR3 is TGTGCCAGCAGTTCCCGGACGGTCAACTATGGCTACACCTTC. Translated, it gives CASSSRTVNYGYTF.

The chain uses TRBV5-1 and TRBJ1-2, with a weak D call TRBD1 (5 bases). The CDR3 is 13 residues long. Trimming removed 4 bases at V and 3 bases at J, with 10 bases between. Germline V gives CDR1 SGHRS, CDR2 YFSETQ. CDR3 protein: CASSDQGDYGYTF. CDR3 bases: TGCGCCAGCAGCGATCAGGGCGACTATGGCTACACCTTC.

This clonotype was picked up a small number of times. CDR3 in amino acids: CASSLGGALNIQYF. The CDR3 DNA is TGTGCCAGCAGCTTAGGAGGGGCACTTAACATTCAGTACTTC. The chain is built from TRBV11-2 and TRBJ2-4, with D possibly called TRBD1 or TRBD2 (5 bases each). The germline V gene has CDR1 SGHAT and CDR2 FQNNGV. The V end lost 1 base, the J end lost 7 bases, and 11 bases lay between the germline ends. CDR3 length: 14 amino acids. Complete variable domain (other parts from reference TRBV11-2 and TRBJ2-4): EAGVAQSPRYKIIEKRQSVAFWCNPISGHATLYWYQQILGQGPKLLIQFQNNGVVDDSQLPKDRFSAERLKGVDSTLKIQPAKLEDSAVYLCASSLGGALNIQYFGAGTRLSVL.

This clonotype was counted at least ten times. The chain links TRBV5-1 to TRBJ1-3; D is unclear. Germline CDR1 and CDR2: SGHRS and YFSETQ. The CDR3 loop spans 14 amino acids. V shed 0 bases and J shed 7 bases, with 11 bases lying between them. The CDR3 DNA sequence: TGCGCCAGCAGCTTGGGAGGAGTACCTAACACCATATATTTT. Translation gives CASSLGGVPNTIYF.

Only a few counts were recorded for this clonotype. For the CDR3, the DNA is TGTGCCAGCTCACCCACCCTGACGGGAGGGGACGGCATTCAGTACTTC. This codes for CASSPTLTGGDGIQYF. V is TRBV18 and J is TRBJ2-4, with 8 bases matching TRBD2. Germline trimming cut 3 bases from V and 9 bases from J; bases unmatched to any gene: 13. CDR3 length: 16 amino acids. Germline-derived CDR1 and CDR2 are KGHSH and LQKENI.

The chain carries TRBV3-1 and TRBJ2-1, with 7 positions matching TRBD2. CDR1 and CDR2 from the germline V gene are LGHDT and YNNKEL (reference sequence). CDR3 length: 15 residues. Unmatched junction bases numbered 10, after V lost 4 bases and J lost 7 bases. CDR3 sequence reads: CASSLQAGDLNEQFF. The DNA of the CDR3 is TGTGCCAGCAGCCTACAGGCGGGAGATTTAAATGAGCAGTTCTTC.

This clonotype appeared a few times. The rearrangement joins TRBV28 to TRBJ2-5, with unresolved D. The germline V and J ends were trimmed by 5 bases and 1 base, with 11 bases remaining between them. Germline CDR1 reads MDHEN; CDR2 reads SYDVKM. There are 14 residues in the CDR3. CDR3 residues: CASSPPRSQETQYF. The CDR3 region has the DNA TGTGCCAGCAGTCCCCCCAGATCCCAAGAGACCCAGTACTTC.

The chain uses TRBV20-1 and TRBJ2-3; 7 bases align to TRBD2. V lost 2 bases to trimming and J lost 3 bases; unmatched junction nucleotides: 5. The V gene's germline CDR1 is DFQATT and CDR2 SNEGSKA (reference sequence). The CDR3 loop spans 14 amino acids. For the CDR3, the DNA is TGCAGTGCTAGACGCCTAGCGGCAACAGATACGCAGTATTTT. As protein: CSARRLAATDTQYF.

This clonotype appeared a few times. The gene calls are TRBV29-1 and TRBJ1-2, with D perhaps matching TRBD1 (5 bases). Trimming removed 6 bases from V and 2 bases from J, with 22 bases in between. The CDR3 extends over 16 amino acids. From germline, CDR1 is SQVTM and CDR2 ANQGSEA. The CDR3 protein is CSVERGGISPNYGYTF. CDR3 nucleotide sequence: TGCAGCGTGGAGAGGGGAGGGATTTCCCCCAACTATGGCTACACCTTC.

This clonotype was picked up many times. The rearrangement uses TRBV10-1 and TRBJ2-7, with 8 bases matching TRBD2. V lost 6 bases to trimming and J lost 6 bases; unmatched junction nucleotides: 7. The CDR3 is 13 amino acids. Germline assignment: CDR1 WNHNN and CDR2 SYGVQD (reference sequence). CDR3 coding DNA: TGCGCCAGCAGGGAAAGCGGGAGTGGCGAGCAGTACTTC. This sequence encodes CASRESGSGEQYF.

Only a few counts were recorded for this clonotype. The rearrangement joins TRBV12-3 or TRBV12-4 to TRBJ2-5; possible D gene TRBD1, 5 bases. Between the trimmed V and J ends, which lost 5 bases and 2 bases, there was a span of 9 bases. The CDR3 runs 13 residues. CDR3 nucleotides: TGTGCCAGCAGTGGGGCGGCACAAGAGACCCAGTACTTC. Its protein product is CASSGAAQETQYF.

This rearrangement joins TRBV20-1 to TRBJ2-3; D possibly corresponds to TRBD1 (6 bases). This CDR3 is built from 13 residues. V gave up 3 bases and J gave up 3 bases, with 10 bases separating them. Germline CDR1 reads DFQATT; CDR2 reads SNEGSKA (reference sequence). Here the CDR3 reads CSAREGGTDTQYF. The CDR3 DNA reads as TGCAGTGCTAGGGAAGGGGGTACAGATACGCAGTATTTT.

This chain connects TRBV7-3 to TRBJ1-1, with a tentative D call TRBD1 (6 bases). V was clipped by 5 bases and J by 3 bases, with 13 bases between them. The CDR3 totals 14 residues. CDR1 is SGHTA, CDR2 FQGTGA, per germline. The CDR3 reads CASSQNTGYTEAFF. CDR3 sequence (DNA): TGTGCCAGCAGCCAAAATACAGGGTACACTGAAGCTTTCTTT.

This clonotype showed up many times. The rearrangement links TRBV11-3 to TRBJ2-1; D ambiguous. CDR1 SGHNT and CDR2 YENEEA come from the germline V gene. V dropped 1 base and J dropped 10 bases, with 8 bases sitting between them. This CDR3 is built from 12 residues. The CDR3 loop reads CASSLVPGEQFF. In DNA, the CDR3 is TGTGCCAGCAGCTTAGTTCCAGGCGAGCAGTTCTTC.

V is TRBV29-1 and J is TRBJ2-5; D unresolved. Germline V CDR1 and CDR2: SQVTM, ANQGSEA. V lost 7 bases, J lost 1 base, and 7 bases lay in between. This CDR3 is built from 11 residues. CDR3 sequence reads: CSAGPQETQYF. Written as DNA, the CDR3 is TGCAGCGCCGGACCCCAAGAGACCCAGTACTTC. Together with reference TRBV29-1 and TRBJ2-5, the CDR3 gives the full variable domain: SAVISQKPSRDICQRGTSLTIQCQVDSQVTMMFWYRQQPGQSLTLIATANQGSEATYESGFVIDKFPISRPNLTFSTLTVSNMSPEDSSIYLCSAGPQETQYFGPGTRLLVL.

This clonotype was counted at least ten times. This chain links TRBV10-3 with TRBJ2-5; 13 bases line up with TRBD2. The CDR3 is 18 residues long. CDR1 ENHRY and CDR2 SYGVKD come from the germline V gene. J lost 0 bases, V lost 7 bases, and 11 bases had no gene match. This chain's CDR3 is CAIKRPGLAGPYQETQYF. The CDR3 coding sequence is TGTGCCATCAAGAGGCCGGGACTAGCGGGGCCGTACCAAGAGACCCAGTACTTC.

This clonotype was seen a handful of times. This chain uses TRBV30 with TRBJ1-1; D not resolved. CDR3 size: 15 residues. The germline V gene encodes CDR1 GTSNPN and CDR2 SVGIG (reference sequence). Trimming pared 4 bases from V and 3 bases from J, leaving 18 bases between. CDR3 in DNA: TGTGCCTGGAACTCAGGATCGTGGGAGGACACTGAAGCTTTCTTT. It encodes CAWNSGSWEDTEAFF.

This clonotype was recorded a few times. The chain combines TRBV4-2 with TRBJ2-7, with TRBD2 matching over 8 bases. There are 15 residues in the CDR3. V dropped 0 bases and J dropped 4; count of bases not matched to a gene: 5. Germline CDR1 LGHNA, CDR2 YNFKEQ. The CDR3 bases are TGTGCCAGCAGCCAAGATGCGGCTAGCGGGTACGAGCAGTACTTC. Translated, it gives CASSQDAASGYEQYF.

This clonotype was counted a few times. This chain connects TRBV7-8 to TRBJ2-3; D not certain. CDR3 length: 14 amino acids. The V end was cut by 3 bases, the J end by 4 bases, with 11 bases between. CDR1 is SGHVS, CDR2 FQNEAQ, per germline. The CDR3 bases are TGTGCCAGCAGCTTGGAGCCCCTTTCAGATACGCAGTATTTT. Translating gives CASSLEPLSDTQYF.

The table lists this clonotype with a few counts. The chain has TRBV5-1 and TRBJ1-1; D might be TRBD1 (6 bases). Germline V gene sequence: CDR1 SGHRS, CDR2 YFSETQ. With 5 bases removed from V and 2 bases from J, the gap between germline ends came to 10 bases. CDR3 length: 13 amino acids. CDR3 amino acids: CASRLQGNTEAFF. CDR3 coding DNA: TGCGCCAGCAGATTACAGGGTAACACTGAAGCTTTCTTT.

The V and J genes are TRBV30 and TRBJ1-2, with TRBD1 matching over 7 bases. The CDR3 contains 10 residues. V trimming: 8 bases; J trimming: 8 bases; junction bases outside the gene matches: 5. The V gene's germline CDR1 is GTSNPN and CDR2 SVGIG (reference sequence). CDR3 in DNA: TGTGCCGGATGGACAGGAGGCTACACCTTC. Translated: CAGWTGGYTF.